This T cell receptor beta chain was identified in a study of shared clonotypes between healthy human individuals. Profiling relied on immunoSEQ multiplex PCR, and the TCRdb table lists in-frame clones only, not all of them. The sample carries 2 million to 2.5 million clones, approximately 96% recorded once. From CD4+ cells came CD45RA+ naive and CD45RA-negative memory subsets. V gave up 4 bases and J gave up 5 bases; unmatched junction bases: 15. Germline CDR1 reads KGHSH; CDR2 reads LQKENI. CDR3 length: 17 residues. This sequence was found in a man aged 18 to 29 in good health. Sequenced: naive CD4+ T cells sorted from blood. Subset noted: CD45RA+ positively selected. The V gene is TRBV18, the J gene TRBJ2-5; 8 bases are shared with TRBD2. The CDR3 here is CASSLPPGSGTHETQYF. The CDR3 nucleotides are TGTGCCAGCTCACTTCCACCGGGTAGCGGGACCCATGAGACCCAGTACTTC.